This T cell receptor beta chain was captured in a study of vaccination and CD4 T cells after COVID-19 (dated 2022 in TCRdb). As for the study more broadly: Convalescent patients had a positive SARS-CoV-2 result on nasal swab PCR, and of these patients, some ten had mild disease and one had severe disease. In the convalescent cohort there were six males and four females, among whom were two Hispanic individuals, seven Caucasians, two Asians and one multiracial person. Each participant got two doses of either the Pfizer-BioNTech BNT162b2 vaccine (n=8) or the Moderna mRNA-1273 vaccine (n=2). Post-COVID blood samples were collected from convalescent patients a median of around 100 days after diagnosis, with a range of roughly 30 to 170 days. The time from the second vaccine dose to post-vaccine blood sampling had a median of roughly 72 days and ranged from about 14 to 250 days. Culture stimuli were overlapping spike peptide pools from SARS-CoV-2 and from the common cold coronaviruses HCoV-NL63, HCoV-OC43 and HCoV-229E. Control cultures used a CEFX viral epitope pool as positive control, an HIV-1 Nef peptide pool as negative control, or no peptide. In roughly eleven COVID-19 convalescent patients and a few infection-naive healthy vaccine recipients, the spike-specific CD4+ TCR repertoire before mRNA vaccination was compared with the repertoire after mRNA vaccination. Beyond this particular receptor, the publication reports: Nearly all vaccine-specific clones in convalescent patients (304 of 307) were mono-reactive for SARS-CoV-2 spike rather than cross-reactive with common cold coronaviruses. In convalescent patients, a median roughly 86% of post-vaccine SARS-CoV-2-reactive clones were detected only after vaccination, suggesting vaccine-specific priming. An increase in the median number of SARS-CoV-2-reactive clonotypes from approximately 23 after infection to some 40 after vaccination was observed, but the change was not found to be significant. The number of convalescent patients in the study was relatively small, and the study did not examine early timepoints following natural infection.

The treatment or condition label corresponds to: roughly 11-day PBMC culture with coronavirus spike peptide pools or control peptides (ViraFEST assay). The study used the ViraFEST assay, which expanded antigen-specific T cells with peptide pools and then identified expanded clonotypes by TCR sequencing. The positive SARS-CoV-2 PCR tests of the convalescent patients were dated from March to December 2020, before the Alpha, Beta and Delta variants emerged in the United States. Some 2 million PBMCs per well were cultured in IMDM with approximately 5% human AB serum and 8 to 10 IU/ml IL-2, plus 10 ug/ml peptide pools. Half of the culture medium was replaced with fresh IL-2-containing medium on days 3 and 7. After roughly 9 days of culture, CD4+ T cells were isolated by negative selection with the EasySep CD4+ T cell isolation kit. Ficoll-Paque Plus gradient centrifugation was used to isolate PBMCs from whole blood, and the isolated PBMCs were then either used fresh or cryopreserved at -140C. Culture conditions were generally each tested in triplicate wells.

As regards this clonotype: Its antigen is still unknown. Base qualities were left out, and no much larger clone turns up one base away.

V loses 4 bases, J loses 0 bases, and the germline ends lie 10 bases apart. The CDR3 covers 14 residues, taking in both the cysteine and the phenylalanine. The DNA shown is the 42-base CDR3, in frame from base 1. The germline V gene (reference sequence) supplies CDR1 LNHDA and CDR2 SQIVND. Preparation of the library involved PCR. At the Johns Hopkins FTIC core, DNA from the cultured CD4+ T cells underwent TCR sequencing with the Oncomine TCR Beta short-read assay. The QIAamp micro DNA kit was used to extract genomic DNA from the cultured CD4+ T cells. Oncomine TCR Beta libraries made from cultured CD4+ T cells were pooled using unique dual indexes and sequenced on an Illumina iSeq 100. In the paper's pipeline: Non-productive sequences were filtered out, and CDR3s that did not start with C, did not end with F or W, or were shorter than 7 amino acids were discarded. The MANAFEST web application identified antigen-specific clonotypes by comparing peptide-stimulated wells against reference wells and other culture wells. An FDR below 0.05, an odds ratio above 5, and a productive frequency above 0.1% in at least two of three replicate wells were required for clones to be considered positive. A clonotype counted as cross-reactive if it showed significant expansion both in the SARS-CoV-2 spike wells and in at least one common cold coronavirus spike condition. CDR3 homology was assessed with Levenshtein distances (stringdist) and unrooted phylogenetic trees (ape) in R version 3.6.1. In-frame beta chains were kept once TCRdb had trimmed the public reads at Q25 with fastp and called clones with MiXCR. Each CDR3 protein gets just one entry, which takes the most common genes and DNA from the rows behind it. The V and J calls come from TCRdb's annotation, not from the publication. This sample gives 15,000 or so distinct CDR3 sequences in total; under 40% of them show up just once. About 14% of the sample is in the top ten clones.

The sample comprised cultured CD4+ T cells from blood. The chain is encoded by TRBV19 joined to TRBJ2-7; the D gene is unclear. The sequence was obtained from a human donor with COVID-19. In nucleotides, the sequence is TGTGCCAGTAGTAGTCGGGCATCCTCCTACGAGCAGTACTTC. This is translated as CASSSRASSYEQYF.